One and the same sample provided the 18 T cell receptor beta chains below, sequenced in a study of blood T cell repertoires in COVID-19. Assay used: immunoSEQ multiplex PCR; TCRdb lists only in-frame clones, some missing. The data show around 250,000 clones, with around 93% seen just once and approximately 3% held by the top ten. The sequenced material came from PBMCs or T cells enriched from blood (not recorded which). The receptors were gathered from a man in his forties who had been exposed to COVID-19.

The chain joins TRBV27 to TRBJ2-1, with D possibly matching TRBD1 (7 bases). The CDR3 totals 14 residues. V lost 7 bases, J lost 7 bases, and 17 bases lay in between. Germline CDR1 and CDR2: MNHEY and SMNVEV (reference sequence). As DNA, the CDR3 is TGTGCCAGCAATCGGGCCGGGGGACAGAATGAGCAGTTCTTC. This translates into CASNRAGGQNEQFF.

J is TRBJ1-1 and V is TRBV5-1; D might be TRBD1 (6 bases). This CDR3 has 15 amino acids. Between the trimmed V and J ends, which lost 1 base and 0 bases, there was a span of 10 bases. Germline V CDR1 and CDR2: SGHRS, YFSETQ. Here the CDR3 reads CASSLTGQMNTEAFF. The CDR3 DNA follows: TGCGCCAGCAGCTTGACAGGGCAGATGAACACTGAAGCTTTCTTT.

The rearrangement uses TRBV18 and TRBJ2-1; possible D gene TRBD1, 5 bases. This CDR3 is built from 17 residues. V was pared by 2 bases and J by 0 bases, with 14 bases between. The germline CDR1 and CDR2 sequences are KGHSH and LQKENI. The CDR3 DNA reads as TGTGCCAGCTCACCATTTCAGGGCTTAAACTCCTACAATGAGCAGTTCTTC. Its translation: CASSPFQGLNSYNEQFF.

This clone showed up just once. The V gene is TRBV5-1, the J gene TRBJ1-6; D gene ambiguous. The CDR3 is 14 amino acids. V lost 4 bases and J lost 5, with 10 bases in between. The germline V gene encodes CDR1 SGHRS and CDR2 YFSETQ. Here the CDR3 DNA reads TGCGCCAGCAGCCCCCGGGGTGATAATTCACCCCTCCACTTT. Protein: CASSPRGDNSPLHF.

This chain connects TRBV6-5 to TRBJ2-7, with D maybe TRBD1 (5 bases). Germline CDR1 reads MNHEY; CDR2 reads SVGAGI. The CDR3 has 14 amino acids. Trimming pared 4 bases from V and 0 bases from J, leaving 10 bases between. CDR3 in DNA: TGTGCCAGCAGTTCAGGGTACACCTCCTACGAGCAGTACTTC. Amino acids: CASSSGYTSYEQYF.

This rearrangement joins TRBV19 to TRBJ2-2; D is unresolved. Germline loops: CDR1 LNHDA, CDR2 SQIVND (reference sequence). V lost 5 bases to trimming and J lost 2 bases, with 6 bases between them. The CDR3 is 13 amino acids. CDR3: CASSVQNTGELFF. The CDR3 coding sequence is TGTGCCAGTAGTGTCCAAAACACCGGGGAGCTGTTTTTT.

The chain recombines TRBV7-9 with TRBJ1-2; a weak D match, TRBD1 (5 bases). Germline loops: CDR1 SEHNR, CDR2 FQNEAQ (reference sequence). The CDR3 is 17 amino acids. Trimming removed 3 bases at V and 2 bases at J, with 19 bases between. The DNA for the CDR3 is TGTGCCAGCAGCTTCGCAGGGCGGGGGAGCAAGAACTATGGCTACACCTTC. Protein product: CASSFAGRGSKNYGYTF.

The V and J genes are TRBV27 and TRBJ2-5; weak D call: TRBD2 (5 bases). The CDR3 has 19 amino acids. Germline CDR1 reads MNHEY; CDR2 reads SMNVEV (reference sequence). Deletions cut 0 bases from V and 2 bases from J, with 22 bases between. The CDR3 loop is CASSLSSVGGLRSQETQYF. CDR3 coding DNA: TGTGCCAGCAGTTTATCCTCGGTTGGAGGCCTTCGTAGTCAAGAGACCCAGTACTTC.

The rearrangement joins TRBV15 to TRBJ2-7; possibly TRBD1 for D (7 bases). CDR3 length: 15 amino acids. Trimming shortened V by 0 bases and J by 1 base, and 10 bases separated the two germline ends. CDR1 and CDR2 from the germline V gene are LNHNV and YYDKDF (reference sequence). The CDR3 coding sequence is TGTGCCACCAGCAGAGAGGGGGGACAGTCCTACGAGCAGTACTTC. This gives the protein CATSREGGQSYEQYF.

V and J are TRBV29-1 and TRBJ2-7; 8 nucleotides agree with TRBD2. The CDR3 consists of 14 residues. From germline, CDR1 is SQVTM and CDR2 ANQGSEA. The trim removed 2 bases at V and 3 bases at J, leaving 6 bases unmatched. The CDR3 reads CSVEPGLGVYEQYF. CDR3 DNA sequence: TGCAGCGTTGAACCGGGACTAGGGGTCTACGAGCAGTACTTC.

J is TRBJ2-1 and V is TRBV7-3; 7 bases fit TRBD1. The CDR3 is 15 amino acids. Germline V gives CDR1 SGHTA, CDR2 FQGTGA. Germline trimming cut 4 bases from V and 5 bases from J; bases unmatched to any gene: 8. The CDR3 region is CASSSGQVNDNEQFF. DNA of the CDR3: TGTGCCAGCAGCTCCGGACAGGTGAACGACAATGAGCAGTTCTTC.

This chain links TRBV7-2 with TRBJ2-7, with D maybe TRBD1 (6 bases). CDR1 SGHTA and CDR2 FQGNSA come from the germline V gene. This CDR3 contains 17 residues. Trimming shortened V by 4 bases and J by 3 bases, and 22 bases separated the two germline ends. The CDR3 spells CASSSPPGTTIFYEQYF. DNA of the CDR3: TGTGCCAGCAGCTCCCCCCCAGGGACAACAATTTTCTACGAGCAGTACTTC. The full variable domain, rest sourced from reference TRBV7-2 and TRBJ2-7, is GAGVSQSPSNKVTEKGKDVELRCDPISGHTALYWYRQSLGQGLEFLIYFQGNSAPDKSGLPSDRFSAERTGGSVSTLTIQRTQQEDSAVYLCASSSPPGTTIFYEQYFGPGTRLTVT.

The gene calls are TRBV28 and TRBJ1-2; tentative D call: TRBD1 (5 bases). The CDR3 has 15 residues. Looked up from germline, CDR1 is MDHEN and CDR2 is SYDVKM. V was clipped by 5 bases and J by 2 bases, with 15 bases between them. CDR3 amino acids: CASSNTPTANYGYTF. The CDR3 DNA reads as TGTGCCAGCAGTAACACACCGACAGCGAACTATGGCTACACCTTC.

The V and J genes are TRBV28 and TRBJ2-7, with a possible D match to TRBD1 (6 bases). V was trimmed by 2 bases and J by 2 bases, leaving 7 bases between them. The germline gives CDR1 MDHEN, CDR2 SYDVKM. This CDR3 region has 13 residues. The CDR3 nucleotides are TGTGCCAGCAGTTTAGGGACAACCTACGAGCAGTACTTC. Protein sequence: CASSLGTTYEQYF.

The V call is TRBV4-3, the J call TRBJ1-2; 8 nucleotides agree with TRBD1. The V gene's germline CDR1 is LGHNA and CDR2 YSLEER. This CDR3 contains 14 residues. Trimming took 8 bases from V and 4 from J; bases not matched to a gene: 9. In nucleotides, the CDR3 is TGCGCCAGCCAACACGTACAGGGGGGCTATGGCTACACCTTC. Encoded protein: CASQHVQGGYGYTF.

The rearrangement joins TRBV14 to TRBJ2-7; 7 nucleotides align to TRBD1. This CDR3 is built from 15 residues. The junction had 6 bases not matched to a gene; V was cut back by 4 bases and J by 0 bases. CDR1 is SGHDN, CDR2 FVKESK, per germline. CDR3 protein: CASSPRQGNSYEQYF. The CDR3 DNA is TGTGCCAGCAGCCCCCGACAGGGAAACTCCTACGAGCAGTACTTC.

As to this clone: The same CDR3 arises from other DNA sequences in this sample as well. V is TRBV28 and J is TRBJ1-1; D unclear. This CDR3 contains 12 residues. V was clipped by 3 bases and J by 5 bases, with 7 bases between them. Germline assignment: CDR1 MDHEN and CDR2 SYDVKM. CDR3 sequence (DNA): TGTGCCAGCAGTTTGAGGGAGACTGAAGCTTTCTTT. The encoded protein is CASSLRETEAFF.

The rearrangement joins TRBV4-2 to TRBJ2-7, with 8 nucleotides matching TRBD2. This CDR3 spans 17 amino acids. Unmatched junction bases numbered 9, after V lost 1 base and J lost 1 base. Per the germline V gene, CDR1 is LGHNA and CDR2 is YNFKEQ. CDR3 nucleotide sequence: TGTGCCAGCAGCCAAGTAGGAGCGGGAGTAGGTTCCTACGAGCAGTACTTC. Translated: CASSQVGAGVGSYEQYF.